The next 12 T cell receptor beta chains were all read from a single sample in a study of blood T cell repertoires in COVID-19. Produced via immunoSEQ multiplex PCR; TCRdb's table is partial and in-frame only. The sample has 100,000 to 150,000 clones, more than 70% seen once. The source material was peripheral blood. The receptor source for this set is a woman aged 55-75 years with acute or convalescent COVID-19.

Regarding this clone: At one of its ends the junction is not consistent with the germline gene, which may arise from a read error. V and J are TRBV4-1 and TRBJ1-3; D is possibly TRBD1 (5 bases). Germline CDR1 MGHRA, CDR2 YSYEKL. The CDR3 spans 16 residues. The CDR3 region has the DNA TGCGTCAGCAGCGGGGGGGTCGGCTACTCTGGAAACACCATATATTTT. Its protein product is CVSSGGVGYSGNTIYF.

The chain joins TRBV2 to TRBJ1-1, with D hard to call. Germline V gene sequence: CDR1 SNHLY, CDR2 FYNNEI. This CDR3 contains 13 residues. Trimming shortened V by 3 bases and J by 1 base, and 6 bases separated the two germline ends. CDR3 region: CASSESGNTEAFF. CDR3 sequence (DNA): TGTGCCAGCAGTGAGTCAGGGAACACTGAAGCTTTCTTT.

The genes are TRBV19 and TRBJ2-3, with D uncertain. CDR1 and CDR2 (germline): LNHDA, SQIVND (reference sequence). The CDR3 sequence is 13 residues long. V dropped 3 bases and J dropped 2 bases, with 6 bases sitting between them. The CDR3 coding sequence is TGTGCCAGTAGTATGACTTCCACAGATACGCAGTATTTT. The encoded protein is CASSMTSTDTQYF.

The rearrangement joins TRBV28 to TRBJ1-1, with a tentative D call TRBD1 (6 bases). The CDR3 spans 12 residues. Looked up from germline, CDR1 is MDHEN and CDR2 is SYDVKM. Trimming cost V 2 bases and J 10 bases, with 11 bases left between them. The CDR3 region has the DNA TGTGCCAGCAGTTTAGGGGGGGCGCGAGCTTTCTTT. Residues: CASSLGGARAFF.

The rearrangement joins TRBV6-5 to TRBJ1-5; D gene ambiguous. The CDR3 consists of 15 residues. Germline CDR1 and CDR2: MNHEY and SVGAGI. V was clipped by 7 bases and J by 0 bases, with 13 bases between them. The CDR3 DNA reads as TGTGCCAGCAACAGCGGCACACTTAGCAATCAGCCCCAGCATTTT. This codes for CASNSGTLSNQPQHF.

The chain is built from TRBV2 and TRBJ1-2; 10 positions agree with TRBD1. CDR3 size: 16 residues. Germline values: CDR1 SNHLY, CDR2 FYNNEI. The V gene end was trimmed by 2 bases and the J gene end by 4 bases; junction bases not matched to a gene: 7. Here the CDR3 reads CASSEIRGTGVYGYTF. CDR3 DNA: TGTGCCAGCAGTGAAATTAGGGGGACAGGGGTCTATGGCTACACCTTC.

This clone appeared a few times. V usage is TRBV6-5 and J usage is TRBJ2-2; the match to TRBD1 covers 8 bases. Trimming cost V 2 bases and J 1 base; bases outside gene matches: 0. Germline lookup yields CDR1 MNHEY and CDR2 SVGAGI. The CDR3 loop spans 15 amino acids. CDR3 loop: CASSYGTGNTGELFF. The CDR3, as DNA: TGTGCCAGCAGTTACGGGACAGGGAACACCGGGGAGCTGTTTTTT.

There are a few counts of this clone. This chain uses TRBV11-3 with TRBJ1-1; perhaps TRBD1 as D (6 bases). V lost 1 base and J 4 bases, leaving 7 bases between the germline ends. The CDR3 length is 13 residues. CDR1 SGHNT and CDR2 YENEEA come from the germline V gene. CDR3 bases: TGTGCCAGCAGCTTAGGCAGGGGCACTGAAGCTTTCTTT. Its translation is CASSLGRGTEAFF.

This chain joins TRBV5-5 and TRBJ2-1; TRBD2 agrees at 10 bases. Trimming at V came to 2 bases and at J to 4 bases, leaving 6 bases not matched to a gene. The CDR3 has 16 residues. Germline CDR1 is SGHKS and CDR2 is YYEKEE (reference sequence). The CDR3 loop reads CASSFPSSGSYNEQFF. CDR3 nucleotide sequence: TGTGCCAGCAGCTTCCCCTCTAGCGGGAGTTACAATGAGCAGTTCTTC.

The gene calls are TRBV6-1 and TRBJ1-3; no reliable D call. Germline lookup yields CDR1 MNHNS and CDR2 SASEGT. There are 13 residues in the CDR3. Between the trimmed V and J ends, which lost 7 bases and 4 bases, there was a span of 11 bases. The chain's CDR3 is CASNGILGNTIYF. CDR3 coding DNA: TGTGCCAGCAACGGGATATTGGGAAACACCATATATTTT.

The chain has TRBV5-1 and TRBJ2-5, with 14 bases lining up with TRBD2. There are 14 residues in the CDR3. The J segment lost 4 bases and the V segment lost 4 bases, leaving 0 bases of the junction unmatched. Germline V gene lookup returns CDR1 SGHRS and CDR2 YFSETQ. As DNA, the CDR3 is TGCGCCAGCAGCGGACTAGCGGGAGGAGAGACCCAGTACTTC. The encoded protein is CASSGLAGGETQYF.

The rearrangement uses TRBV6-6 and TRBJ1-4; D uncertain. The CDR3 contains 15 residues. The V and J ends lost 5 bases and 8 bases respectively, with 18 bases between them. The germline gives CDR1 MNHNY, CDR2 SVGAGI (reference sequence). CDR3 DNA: TGTGCCAGCAGTACCCTTTTAGGAGGGAAGGAAAAACTGTTTTTT. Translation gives CASSTLLGGKEKLFF.